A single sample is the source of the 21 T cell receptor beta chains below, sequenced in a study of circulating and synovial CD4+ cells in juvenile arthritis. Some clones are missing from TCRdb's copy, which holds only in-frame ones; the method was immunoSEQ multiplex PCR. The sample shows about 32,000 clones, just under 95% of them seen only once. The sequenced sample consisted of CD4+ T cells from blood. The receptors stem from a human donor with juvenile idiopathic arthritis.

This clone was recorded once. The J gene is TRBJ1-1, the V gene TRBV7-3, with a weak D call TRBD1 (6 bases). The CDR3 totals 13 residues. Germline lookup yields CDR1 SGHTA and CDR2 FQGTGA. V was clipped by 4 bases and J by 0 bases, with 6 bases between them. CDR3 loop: CASSWTVNTEAFF. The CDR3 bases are TGTGCCAGCAGCTGGACAGTGAACACTGAAGCTTTCTTT.

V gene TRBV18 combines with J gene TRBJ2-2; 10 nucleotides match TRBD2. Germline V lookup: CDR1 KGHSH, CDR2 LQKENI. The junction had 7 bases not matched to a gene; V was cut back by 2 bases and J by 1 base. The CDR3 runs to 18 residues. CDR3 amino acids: CASSPNPGLALNTGELFF. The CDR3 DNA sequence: TGTGCCAGCTCACCAAATCCGGGACTAGCGCTGAACACCGGGGAGCTGTTTTTT.

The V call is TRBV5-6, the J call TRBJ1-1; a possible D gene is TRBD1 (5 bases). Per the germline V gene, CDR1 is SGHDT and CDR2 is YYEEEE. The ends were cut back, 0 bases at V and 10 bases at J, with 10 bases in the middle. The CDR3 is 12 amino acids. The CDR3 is CASSLATGGAFF. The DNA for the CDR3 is TGTGCCAGCAGCTTGGCCACAGGCGGAGCTTTCTTT.

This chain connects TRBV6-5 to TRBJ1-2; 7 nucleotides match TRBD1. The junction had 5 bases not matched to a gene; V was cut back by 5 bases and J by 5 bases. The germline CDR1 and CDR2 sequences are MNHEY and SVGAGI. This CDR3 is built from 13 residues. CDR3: CASSPDREYGYTF. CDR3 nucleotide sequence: TGTGCCAGCAGTCCCGACAGGGAGTATGGCTACACCTTC.

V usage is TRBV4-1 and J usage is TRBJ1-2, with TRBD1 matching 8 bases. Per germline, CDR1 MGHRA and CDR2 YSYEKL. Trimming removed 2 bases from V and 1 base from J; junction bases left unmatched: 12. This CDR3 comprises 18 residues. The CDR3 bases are TGCGCCAGCAGCCAATTACCCCGTGGGGACAGGCGTAACTATGGCTACACCTTC. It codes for CASSQLPRGDRRNYGYTF.

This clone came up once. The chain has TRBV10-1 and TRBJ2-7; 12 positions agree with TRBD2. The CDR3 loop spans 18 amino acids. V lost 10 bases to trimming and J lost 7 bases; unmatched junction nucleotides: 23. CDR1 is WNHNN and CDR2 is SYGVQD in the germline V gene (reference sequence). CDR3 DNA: TGCGCCACCCCGGGTCAGTTGTCTAGCGGGAGGGTATTGTGGGAGCAGTACTTC. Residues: CATPGQLSSGRVLWEQYF.

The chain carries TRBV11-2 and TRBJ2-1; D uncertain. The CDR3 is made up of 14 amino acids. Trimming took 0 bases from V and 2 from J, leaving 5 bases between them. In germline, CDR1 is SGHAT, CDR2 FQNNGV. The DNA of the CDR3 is TGTGCCAGCAGCTTAGATTACACCTACAATGAGCAGTTCTTC. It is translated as CASSLDYTYNEQFF.

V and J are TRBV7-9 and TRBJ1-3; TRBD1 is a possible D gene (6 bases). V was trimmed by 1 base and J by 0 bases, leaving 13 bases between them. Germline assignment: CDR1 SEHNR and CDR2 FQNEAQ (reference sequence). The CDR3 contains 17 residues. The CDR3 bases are TGTGCCAGCAGCTTAGGAGGGGGAGGGAGCTCTGGAAACACCATATATTTT. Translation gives CASSLGGGGSSGNTIYF.

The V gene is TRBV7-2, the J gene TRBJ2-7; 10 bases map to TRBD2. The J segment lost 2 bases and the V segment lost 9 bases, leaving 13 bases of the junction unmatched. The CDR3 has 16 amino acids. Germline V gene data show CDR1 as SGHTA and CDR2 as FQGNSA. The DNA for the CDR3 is TGTGCCAGTCAGGGCGGGAGGACTAGCGGAGCCTACGAGCAGTACTTC. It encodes CASQGGRTSGAYEQYF.

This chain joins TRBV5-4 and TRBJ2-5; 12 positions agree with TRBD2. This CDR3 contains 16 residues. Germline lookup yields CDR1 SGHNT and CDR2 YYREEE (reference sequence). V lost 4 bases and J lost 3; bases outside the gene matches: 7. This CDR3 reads CASSGSSGRAEETQYF. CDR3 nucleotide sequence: TGTGCCAGCAGCGGATCTAGCGGGAGGGCCGAAGAGACCCAGTACTTC.

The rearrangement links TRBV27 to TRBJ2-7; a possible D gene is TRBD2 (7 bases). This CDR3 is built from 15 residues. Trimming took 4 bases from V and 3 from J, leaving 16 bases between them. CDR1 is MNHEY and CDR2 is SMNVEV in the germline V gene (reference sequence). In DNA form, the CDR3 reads TGTGCCAGCAGTTCCCCAGGGGAGGGAATCTACGAGCAGTACTTC. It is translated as CASSSPGEGIYEQYF.

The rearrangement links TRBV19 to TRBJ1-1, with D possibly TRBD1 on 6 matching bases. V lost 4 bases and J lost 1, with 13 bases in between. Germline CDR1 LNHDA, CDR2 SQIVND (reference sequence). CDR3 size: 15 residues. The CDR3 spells CASSTPGHQNTEAFF. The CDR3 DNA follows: TGTGCCAGTAGTACGCCGGGACACCAGAACACTGAAGCTTTCTTT.

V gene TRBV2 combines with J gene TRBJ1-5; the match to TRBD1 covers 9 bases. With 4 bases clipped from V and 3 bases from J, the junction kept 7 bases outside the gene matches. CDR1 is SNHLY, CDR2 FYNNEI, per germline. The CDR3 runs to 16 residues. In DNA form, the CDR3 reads TGTGCCAGCAGTGCGGGGACAGGGAATAACAATCAGCCCCAGCATTTT. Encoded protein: CASSAGTGNNNQPQHF.

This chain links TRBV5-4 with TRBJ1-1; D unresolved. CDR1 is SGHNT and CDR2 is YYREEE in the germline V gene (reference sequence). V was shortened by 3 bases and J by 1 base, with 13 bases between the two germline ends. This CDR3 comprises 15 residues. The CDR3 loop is CASSWERSGNTEAFF. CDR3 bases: TGTGCCAGCAGCTGGGAGCGGAGTGGGAACACTGAAGCTTTCTTT. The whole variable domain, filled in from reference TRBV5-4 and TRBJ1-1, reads ETGVTQSPTHLIKTRGQQVTLRCSSQSGHNTVSWYQQALGQGPQFIFQYYREEENGRGNFPPRFSGLQFPNYSSELNVNALELDDSALYLCASSWERSGNTEAFFGQGTRLTVV.

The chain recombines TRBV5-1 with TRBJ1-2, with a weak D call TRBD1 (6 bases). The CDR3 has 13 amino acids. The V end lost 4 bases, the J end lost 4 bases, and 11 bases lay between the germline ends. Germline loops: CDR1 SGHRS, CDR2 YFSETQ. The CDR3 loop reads CASSTGQTYGYTF. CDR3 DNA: TGCGCCAGCAGCACCGGACAGACCTATGGCTACACCTTC.

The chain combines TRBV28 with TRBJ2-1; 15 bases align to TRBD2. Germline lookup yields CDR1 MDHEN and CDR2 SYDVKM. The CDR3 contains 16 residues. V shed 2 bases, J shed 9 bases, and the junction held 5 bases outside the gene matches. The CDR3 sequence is CASSLSGTSGRSEQFF. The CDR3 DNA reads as TGTGCCAGCAGTTTAAGCGGGACTAGCGGGAGGAGTGAGCAGTTCTTC.

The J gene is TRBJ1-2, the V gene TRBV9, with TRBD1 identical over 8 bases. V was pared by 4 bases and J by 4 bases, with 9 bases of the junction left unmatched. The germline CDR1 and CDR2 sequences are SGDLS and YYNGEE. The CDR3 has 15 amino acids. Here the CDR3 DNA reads TGTGCCAGCAGCCCGCAACAGGGGGGAAGCTATGGCTACACCTTC. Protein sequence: CASSPQQGGSYGYTF.

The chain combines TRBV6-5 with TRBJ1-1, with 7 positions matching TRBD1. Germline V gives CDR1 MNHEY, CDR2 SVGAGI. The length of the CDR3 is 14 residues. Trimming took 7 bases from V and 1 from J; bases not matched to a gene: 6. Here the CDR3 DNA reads TGTGCCAGCAACCCAGGGGGGCGGAACACTGAAGCTTTCTTT. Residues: CASNPGGRNTEAFF.

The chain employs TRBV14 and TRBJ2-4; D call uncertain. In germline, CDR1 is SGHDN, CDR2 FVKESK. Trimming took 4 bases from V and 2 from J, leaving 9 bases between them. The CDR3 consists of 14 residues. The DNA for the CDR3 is TGTGCCAGCAGCCTTGCCGGGTCCAAAAACATTCAGTACTTC. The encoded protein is CASSLAGSKNIQYF.

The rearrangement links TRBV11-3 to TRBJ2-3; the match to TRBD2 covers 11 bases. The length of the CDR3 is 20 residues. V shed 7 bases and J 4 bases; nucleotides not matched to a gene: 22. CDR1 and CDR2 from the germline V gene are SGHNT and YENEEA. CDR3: CASTPLPEIAGGPQADTQYF. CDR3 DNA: TGTGCCAGCACCCCATTACCTGAGATAGCGGGAGGGCCTCAAGCAGATACGCAGTATTTT.

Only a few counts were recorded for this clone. The CDR3 loop is CASSLLVGNTIYF. The CDR3 DNA follows: TGTGCCAGCAGCTTGCTTGTCGGAAACACCATATATTTT. This chain connects TRBV5-6 to TRBJ1-3; no reliable D call. The germline CDR1 and CDR2 sequences are SGHDT and YYEEEE. The CDR3 runs to 13 residues. Trimming left V 1 base short and J 4 bases short, with 6 bases between. Full variable domain (missing parts from reference TRBV5-6 and TRBJ1-3): DAGVTQSPTHLIKTRGQQVTLRCSPKSGHDTVSWYQQALGQGPQFIFQYYEEEERQRGNFPDRFSGHQFPNYSSELNVNALLLGDSALYLCASSLLVGNTIYFGEGSWLTVV.